These 2 T cell receptor beta chains were all obtained from the same sample, sequenced in a study of T-cell reconstitution after alpha-beta-depleted transplantation in children. This sample's TCRbeta library carried unique molecular identifier barcodes. TCRdb analysed the PCR reads with MiXCR anew, one entry per CDR3 protein. The data hold approximately 490,000 distinct CDR3 sequences, with approximately 13% observed a single time. The sequencing used PBMCs from the stem cell graft donor, collected from the stem cell graft. These receptor sequences come from a human donor who donated a stem cell graft to a child with combined immunodeficiency.

The CDR3 loop reads CASGTGGNQPQHF. DNA of the CDR3: TGTGCCAGTGGGACAGGGGGCAATCAGCCCCAGCATTTT. The chain carries TRBV12-3 or TRBV12-4 and TRBJ1-5; 10 nucleotides align to TRBD1. The length of the CDR3 is 13 residues. Losses at the gene ends were 9 bases for V and 2 bases for J; bases not matched to a gene: 1.

The chain joins TRBV12-3 or TRBV12-4 to TRBJ1-2; D is ambiguous. The length of the CDR3 is 13 residues. Trimming removed 6 bases from V and 8 bases from J, with 16 bases in between. Here the CDR3 DNA reads TGTGCCAGCAGCATACGGGGTGGGTACGGCTACACCTTC. Protein product: CASSIRGGYGYTF.